This T cell receptor beta chain is drawn from a study of cytomegalovirus exposure and HLA in healthy donors. The primer mix had 60 Vbeta and 13 Jbeta primers. Profiling relied on immunoSEQ multiplex PCR, and the TCRdb table lists in-frame clones only, not all of them. The sample holds approximately 190,000 clones, roughly 80% seen once. Germline assignment: CDR1 SGHTA and CDR2 FQGNSA. The CDR3 is 15 residues long. The V end was cut by 3 bases, the J end by 6 bases, with 14 bases between. The sample taken for sequencing was PBMCs. The chain combines TRBV7-2 with TRBJ2-2; the D gene is possibly TRBD2 (5 bases). The sequence came from a man aged 45-65 years in good health and CMV-seronegative. The CDR3 coding sequence is TGTGCCAGCAGCTTGCGATTTGACGGGGCCGGGGAGCTGTTTTTT. It is translated as CASSLRFDGAGELFF. Drawing the rest from reference TRBV7-2 and TRBJ2-2, the complete variable domain is GAGVSQSPSNKVTEKGKDVELRCDPISGHTALYWYRQSLGQGLEFLIYFQGNSAPDKSGLPSDRFSAERTGGSVSTLTIQRTQQEDSAVYLCASSLRFDGAGELFFGEGSRLTVL.